This paragraph covers one T cell receptor beta chain sequence. This clone's antigen is unknown. Per-nucleotide qualities are absent, and no much larger clonotype sits a single base away. V is shortened by 3 bases, J by 1 base, and the region joining them spans 11 bases. The CDR3 starts with the cysteine, ends with the phenylalanine, and has 15 residues. The DNA shown is the 45-base CDR3, in frame from base 1. Sequences MGHDK (CDR1) and SYGVNS (CDR2) are obtained from the germline V gene. This specimen comes from a study of cytomegalovirus exposure and HLA in healthy donors (dated by TCRdb to about 2017). About the investigation overall: In an earlier analysis of approximately 500 of the donors, 250 to 300 Gb of sequence data and 95 million to 130 million unique TCR beta sequences from roughly 200 million T cells were reported. An early release covering about 600 HLA-typed donors comprised 300 to 350 gigabases of sequencing data and approximately 80 million unique TCR sequences. The genetic ancestry cluster associated with self-reported Caucasian donors included around four fifths of the 398 genotyped donors. The aim of the study was to test whether cataloging public T cell receptors could identify signatures of past pathogen exposure. Using immunosequencing, the study profiled T cell repertoires from 666 subjects and related those repertoires to cytomegalovirus serostatus. A separate validation cohort of more than 100 different subjects was used in addition to the roughly 640-subject first cohort. To predict cytomegalovirus infection status, the study brought together high-throughput TCR immunosequencing, statistical association of individual TCRs with disease status, and machine learning. A later analysis re-examined previously published TCR beta repertoires from roughly 650 donors and added high-resolution HLA genotyping to investigate patterns of TCR occurrence. Rather than drawing on any new phenotypic data, the later analysis identified candidate immune exposures from TCR beta sequences and the way those sequences occurred across donors. To decide whether each TCR beta V gene segment behaved as functional or pseudogenic, an earlier analysis of over 500 of the donors relied on high-throughput TCR beta sequencing. Donor age, sex, ethnicity and CMV serostatus were collected together with the repertoire data. A later genetic analysis took genome-wide SNP genotypes for about three fifths of the 666 donors and used that subset as a discovery cohort. All discovery cohort repertoires had been generated using a single sequencing platform. HLA typing included class I and class II loci at four-digit resolution. Typing coverage differed by locus: A, B, C, DRB1 and DQB1 were typed in about 620-630 donors, DQA1 in about 500, DPA1 in some 570, and DPB1 in approximately 450. Roughly 5 DR-DQ haplotypes were handled as single units for association and clustering because linkage in the cohort was strong. Among about 400 genotyped donors of the cohort, an average of roughly 230,000 unique TCR beta nucleotide sequences was sequenced per donor, of which 15% to 20% were non-productive. The investigation overall reported the following: Immune exposure information for the cohort was limited to CMV serostatus. The study gave a list of about 150 TCR beta chains associated with cytomegalovirus. In vitro tests confirmed that three of the cytomegalovirus-associated TCR beta chains recognize cytomegalovirus antigens. Because counts were too low, seventeen rarely observed V segments, including chromosome 9 orphons, were excluded from the earlier analysis of 587 of the donors. A later analysis associated approximately 17,000 TCR beta sequences with specific HLA alleles at a false discovery rate of 0.05. Because some donors lacked HLA typing at each locus, the association tests relied only on the typed subset. In an earlier analysis of some 640 of the donors, most TCR beta V segments were observed in productive rearrangements about 87% or about 30% of the time, broadly matching IMGT annotations. The authors suggested that the approach could potentially be generalized to other disease states and immunological phenotypes. Roughly uniform sequencing depth across donors was assumed in presence/absence analyses, although this assumption may not hold. The classifier was reported to diagnose cytomegalovirus status with high specificity and sensitivity in both the original cohort and the validation cohort. A further reported finding was that TCR beta sequences accurately predicted the HLA-A and HLA-B alleles for most subjects in the first cohort. The 87-base-pair reads could not distinguish some IMGT-functional V segments, including TRBV6-2 and TRBV6-3, so those segments were excluded. A later analysis found that most CMV-associated TCR beta chains appeared HLA-restricted, with HLA associations seemingly driven largely by CMV exposure. Across donors, most TCR sequences were observed very rarely, whereas some public TCRs were present in many individuals. Assigning TCR associations to individual alleles was difficult when HLA alleles, especially DR and DQ, strongly co-occurred. In a later analysis, the rate of TCR association differed among HLA loci, with DRB1 alleles having the most associated TCRs and HLA-C alleles having the fewest. According to a later genetic analysis, donors in an Asian-associated ancestry cluster had fewer N-insertions in productive TCRs than the roughly 700-donor mean. A later analysis reported that several top co-occurrence clusters appeared linked to parvovirus B19, influenza, CMV and Epstein-Barr virus. Correlated functional status among segregating V segments might reflect linkage disequilibrium, but an unknown experimental factor could not be ruled out. A cluster of highly shared sequence variants was judged likely to represent a technical artifact of the sequencing pipeline. In a later genetic analysis, a missense DCLRE1C variant was associated with V-gene and J-gene trimming of TCR beta chains, and the association was replicated in an independent cohort. In a later analysis, HLA-associated TCR beta chains were found to be more clonally expanded and to have lower generation probabilities than equally common non-associated chains. The cohort was sequenced for TCR beta chains only, and without alpha or paired-chain data the features that could be detected were limited.

The cohort was made up of 500 to 850 healthy bone marrow donors. At the time of sampling, all cohort members were nominally healthy, though unrecorded immune exposures were likely present. The donor was CMV seropositive and was included in the group of some 290 seropositive cohort members. A peripheral blood sample was collected from each donor, and TCR beta sequencing was performed on peripheral blood mononuclear cells. Genomic DNA extraction from the blood cell samples was performed with the Qiagen DNeasy Blood Extraction Kit. Library preparation used the immunoSEQ multiplex PCR assay. The multiplex PCR relied on a mix of 60 forward primers for TCR Vbeta segments and 13 reverse primers for TCR Jbeta segments. Amplification of the CDR3 region of rearranged TCR beta genes was performed with a multiplex PCR assay on genomic DNA. The amplified TCR beta libraries were sequenced on the Illumina HiSeq System as 87-base-pair reads. In the source study's methods: Across the 700 or so repertoires, a later analysis counted roughly 84 million unique TCR beta chains, around 10 million of which were shared by at least two donors. A nearest-neighbor algorithm error-corrected the raw reads and collapsed the reads into unique sequences, merging closely related sequences to remove PCR and sequencing errors. CDR3 sequences were aligned to IMGT reference sequences to assign V, D and J gene segments. For a sequence to be retained, a match of at least six nucleotides to both a V gene segment and a J gene segment was required. Rearrangements were called productive when the CDR3 lacked stop codons and stayed in frame with V and J; all others were non-productive. CDR3 was defined according to IMGT convention as the region running from the second conserved V-encoded cysteine to the conserved J-encoded phenylalanine. In an earlier analysis of around 600 of the donors, sequences lacking an unambiguous match to a single V gene segment were excluded. In an earlier analysis of several hundred of the donors, a V segment was called functional when productive rearrangements were above 56.7%, and segregating when the standard deviation between donors exceeded 5%. A statistical classification framework was built for diagnosing cytomegalovirus status from the catalog of TCR beta chain sequences. V and J gene assignment, in a later analysis, came from comparing TCR nucleotide sequences with IMGT/GENE-DB human TR gene sequences. A later analysis assigned CDR3 sequences and most-parsimonious VDJ recombination scenarios with the TCRdist pipeline. In a later analysis, each TCR beta chain was defined by its CDR3 amino acid sequence together with its V-gene family, and reads without a unique V-gene family were excluded. To address suspected cross-contamination and a sequencing artifact, a later analysis removed roughly 580 highly shared, low-generation-probability nucleotide sequences. For each public chain, a later analysis derived a clonal expansion index from normalized ranks of inferred template counts within each repertoire. In a later analysis, generation probabilities were computed with a VDJ recombination model fitted to out-of-frame rearrangements, and the resulting probabilities were checked against IGoR. In a later analysis, TCR-TCR, TCR-HLA and TCR-CMV co-occurrence was scored with hypergeometric tests, and a repertoire-size bias correction was applied to TCR pairs. To estimate false discovery rates, a later analysis permuted the HLA or CMV assignments 20 times. In a later analysis, co-occurring TCRs were grouped using DBSCAN, and TCRdist sequence similarity was added for clustering within HLA-allele-positive subsets. For co-occurrence clustering, repertoires with fewer than 30,000 or more than 120,000 public chains were excluded, along with a handful of repertoires with anomalous nucleotide sharing. TCRdb holds this immuneACCESS table with in-frame rearrangements only. Some clones are missing; in checked studies, unresolved V genes explain under half, and the rest has no known cause. That table is the source of V, J and clone size, and D and trimming were worked out from the DNA. This sample comprises about 150,000 clones, about 79% of them detected only once. The top ten constitute 1.8% of the sample.

The source is a female donor in good health and CMV-seropositive. Sequencing used PBMCs. The rearrangement combines TRBV25-1 with TRBJ2-3; a confident D gene designation cannot be given. CDR3 protein: CASSDLRQGTDTQYF. The nucleotide sequence is TGTGCCAGCAGTGACCTTCGCCAGGGCACAGATACGCAGTATTTT.